The sequence of this TCR beta chain was determined in a study of T cell changes during pregnancy in multiple sclerosis (dated by TCRdb to about 2019). A note on the overall study: The study examined how the T cell repertoire changed over the course of pregnancy in women with multiple sclerosis.

A word on this clone: Its binding antigen is unknown. No base-level quality is on record; no much larger clone is a single base apart.

The library was prepared using the immunoSEQ multiplex PCR assay. Imported from immuneACCESS, the table was reduced by TCRdb to in-frame sequences with V and J called. These copies leave out some clones; in studies compared against another copy, an unresolved V gene accounts for under half, and the cause of the remainder is not known. The sample records about 36,000 clones, almost 95% of which are singletons. The top ten clones comprise 1.2% of the sample. In the germline V gene (reference sequence), CDR1 corresponds to GTSNPN and CDR2 to SVGIG. The CDR3, from cysteine to phenylalanine, totals 12 residues. Left in the record is the CDR3 DNA by itself, 36 bases read in frame from the first base. Trimming at the junction amounts to 2 bases on V and 11 bases on J, and the germline ends lie 13 bases apart.

Specimen: PBMCs (not recorded whether the cells were cultured). The V gene is TRBV30 and the J gene is TRBJ2-1; no D segment can be confidently identified. This TCR was sampled from a female donor with multiple sclerosis, enrolled in a pregnancy study. The DNA sequence is given as TGTGCCTGGAGTATGTCCGCCGCGCAGCAGTTCTTC. This encodes CAWSMSAAQQFF.